The source of this T cell receptor (beta chain) is a study of shared clonotypes between healthy human individuals. The study, taken as a whole, reports: Researchers found naive subsets generally carried larger estimated richness than memory subsets.

Germline lookup yields CDR1 SGHDT and CDR2 YYEEEE. The CDR3 extends over 15 amino acids. Trimming shortened V by 3 bases and J by 9 bases, and 19 bases separated the two germline ends. The input for sorted-subset replicate PCRs was 150 to 200 ng DNA, around 30,000 T cell genomes. Assay used: immunoSEQ multiplex PCR; TCRdb lists only in-frame clones, some missing. The sample holds more than 2,000,000 clones, just over 90% seen once. As regards this clone: Its antigen remains unknown.

Sequencing was carried out using naive CD4+ T cells from PBMCs. The subset: CD45RA+ positively selected. The chain is built from TRBV5-6 and TRBJ1-3, with unresolved D. The receptor was derived from a young man in good health. Some clones in this sample may be carry-over from other donors' samples. CDR3 DNA sequence: TGTGCCAGCAGCTCTTGGGGAGGACTTTGGTCCACCATATATTTT. The encoded protein is CASSSWGGLWSTIYF.